One sample yielded the 19 T cell receptor beta chains listed below, sequenced in a study of blood T cells in healthy people across ages. It was with a sample-barcoded 5' primer and a J-beta primer mix that a second PCR of roughly 7 to 12 cycles was run. Each CDR3 protein gets one entry after TCRdb re-called the 5' RACE reads with MiXCR. The sample includes 910,000 or so distinct CDR3 sequences, roughly 50% of them seen just once. The specimen sequenced was blood. The receptor source for this set is a woman in her sixties or seventies in good health.

V usage is TRBV2 and J usage is TRBJ2-3, with TRBD1 matching over 8 bases. Germline values: CDR1 SNHLY, CDR2 FYNNEI. After removal of 6 bases from V and 2 bases from J, the junction contained 7 bases not matched to a gene. The CDR3 totals 15 residues. The CDR3 here is CASRSDRGSTDTQYF. The CDR3 DNA reads as TGTGCCAGCAGGAGCGACAGGGGTTCCACAGATACGCAGTATTTT.

The CDR3 bases are TGCAGTGCTAGAGCTTTCGGGACAGGGGTCACCGGGGAGCTGTTTTTT. As protein: CSARAFGTGVTGELFF. The chain uses TRBV20-1 and TRBJ2-2; the match to TRBD1 covers 10 bases. V shed 1 base, J shed 4 bases, and the junction held 6 bases outside the gene matches. CDR1 and CDR2 from the germline V gene are DFQATT and SNEGSKA (reference sequence). The length of the CDR3 is 16 residues.

The chain links TRBV5-1 to TRBJ2-2, with 11 positions matching TRBD1. Unmatched junction bases numbered 8, after V lost 4 bases and J lost 0 bases. CDR1 and CDR2 (germline): SGHRS, YFSETQ. The CDR3 extends over 18 amino acids. The CDR3 bases are TGCGCCAGCAGCGCCCGGGACAGGGGGTCCCCGAACACCGGGGAGCTGTTTTTT. Translation gives CASSARDRGSPNTGELFF.

A few counts support this clonotype. The gene calls are TRBV2 and TRBJ2-5, with 11 bases fitting TRBD2. V dropped 9 bases and J dropped 2; count of bases not matched to a gene: 8. CDR1 and CDR2 (germline): SNHLY, FYNNEI. The CDR3 runs to 15 residues. Here the CDR3 DNA reads TGTGCCAGGGGGAGACTAGCGGGAAGACAAGAGACCCAGTACTTC. This codes for CARGRLAGRQETQYF.

The chain has TRBV4-1 and TRBJ2-1, with a weak D call TRBD2 (5 bases). The CDR3 runs 16 residues. V lost 4 bases and J 3 bases, leaving 16 bases between the germline ends. Germline CDR1 MGHRA, CDR2 YSYEKL. CDR3 residues: CASSRRGGPDYNEQFF. CDR3 in DNA: TGCGCCAGCAGCCGCCGGGGTGGGCCTGACTACAATGAGCAGTTCTTC.

CDR3 residues: CASSLVGQGMFWLYF. The CDR3 nucleotides are TGTGCCAGCAGTTTGGTCGGACAGGGGATGTTTTGGCTGTACTTC. The chain combines TRBV28 with TRBJ2-7; 9 positions match TRBD1. The J segment lost 12 bases and the V segment lost 3 bases, leaving 15 bases of the junction unmatched. CDR3 length: 15 amino acids. Germline CDR1 MDHEN, CDR2 SYDVKM.

The chain employs TRBV18 and TRBJ1-4, with D perhaps matching TRBD1 (5 bases). The ends were cut back, 6 bases at V and 6 bases at J, with 17 bases in the middle. The CDR3 contains 15 residues. Germline values: CDR1 KGHSH, CDR2 LQKENI. Written as DNA, the CDR3 is TGTGCCAGCTCCCGCGGGGAGGGGAGAGATGAAAAACTGTTTTTT. It specifies CASSRGEGRDEKLFF.

The J gene is TRBJ2-1, the V gene TRBV5-1; 7 bases line up with TRBD1. V lost 3 bases, J lost 9 bases, and 9 bases stayed unmatched. Germline V gives CDR1 SGHRS, CDR2 YFSETQ. The CDR3 consists of 14 residues. CDR3 loop: CASSSTTGESEQFF. The CDR3, as DNA: TGCGCCAGCAGCTCTACAACAGGGGAGAGTGAGCAGTTCTTC.

The chain is built from TRBV2 and TRBJ2-5; no reliable D call. The tail of the sequence fits TRBJ2-7 better, so the J call may be wrong. Germline V lookup: CDR1 SNHLY, CDR2 FYNNEI. The CDR3 is 15 amino acids. CDR3 nucleotides: TGTGCCAGCAGAACTTTGTCAGGACGGGCCTACGAGCAGTACTTC. It yields the protein CASRTLSGRAYEQYF.

CDR3 region: CSASLTSYEQYF. Here the CDR3 DNA reads TGCAGTGCGAGCCTTACTAGTTACGAGCAGTACTTC. V usage is TRBV20-1 and J usage is TRBJ2-7; the D gene is possibly TRBD2 (5 bases). The germline V gene encodes CDR1 DFQATT and CDR2 SNEGSKA (reference sequence). This CDR3 spans 12 amino acids. Trimming removed 6 bases from V and 4 bases from J, with 13 bases in between.

V and J are TRBV12-3 or TRBV12-4 and TRBJ1-1; D unclear. The CDR3 covers 8 residues. Deletions cut 10 bases from V and 7 bases from J, with 4 bases between. Here the CDR3 reads CANLEAFF. The CDR3 bases are TGTGCCAACCTTGAAGCTTTCTTT.

Only a few counts were recorded for this clonotype. The chain has TRBV7-8 and TRBJ2-5; the D gene is possibly TRBD1 (6 bases). V was shortened by 3 bases and J by 4 bases, with 12 bases between the two germline ends. The CDR3 loop spans 14 amino acids. From germline, CDR1 is SGHVS and CDR2 FQNEAQ. The CDR3 nucleotides read TGTGCCAGCAGCTTCCTACCCAGGGGAGAGACCCAGTACTTC. Translation: CASSFLPRGETQYF.

The CDR3 here is CSARDGGIGTQYF. As DNA, the CDR3 is TGCAGTGCTAGAGATGGGGGGATTGGGACCCAGTACTTC. The V and J genes are TRBV20-1 and TRBJ2-5; D is possibly TRBD2 (6 bases). The CDR3 loop spans 13 amino acids. Germline loops: CDR1 DFQATT, CDR2 SNEGSKA (reference sequence). V was cut by 0 bases and J by 7 bases, with 12 bases left in between.

V gene TRBV10-3 combines with J gene TRBJ1-4; D call uncertain. Germline lookup yields CDR1 ENHRY and CDR2 SYGVKD. Trimming stripped 0 bases from V and 4 bases from J, with 6 bases between. The CDR3 spans 14 residues. The CDR3, as DNA: TGTGCCATCAGTGAGTCAGGGTTTAATGAAAAACTGTTTTTT. It specifies CAISESGFNEKLFF.

In its sample, this clonotype was seen a few times. The chain links TRBV12-3 or TRBV12-4 to TRBJ2-5, with TRBD2 matching 12 bases. V trimming: 7 bases; J trimming: 7 bases; junction bases outside the gene matches: 7. The CDR3 has 14 amino acids. This CDR3 is CASTPGLAGWTQYF. The DNA of the CDR3 is TGTGCCAGCACTCCCGGACTAGCGGGATGGACCCAGTACTTC.

The CDR3 coding sequence is TGTGCCAGCAGCCACCAGAGCACAGATACGCAGTATTTT. This gives the protein CASSHQSTDTQYF. The chain uses TRBV5-8 and TRBJ2-3; D remains unclear. The CDR3 is 13 residues long. The V end was cut by 4 bases, the J end by 0 bases, with 6 bases between. Per germline, CDR1 SGHTS and CDR2 YDEGEE.

This clonotype was detected a few times. The chain uses TRBV20-1 and TRBJ2-1; the match to TRBD2 covers 10 bases. Trimming at V came to 2 bases and at J to 3 bases, leaving 4 bases not matched to a gene. Per the germline V gene, CDR1 is DFQATT and CDR2 is SNEGSKA (reference sequence). The CDR3 is 15 amino acids. The CDR3 DNA follows: TGCAGTGCTAGAAAGACTAGCGGGTACTACAATGAGCAGTTCTTC. Encoded protein: CSARKTSGYYNEQFF.

The CDR3 coding sequence is TGTGCCAGCAGTTTCTCACGGGCGTCGGCCTACGAGCAGTACTTC. This encodes CASSFSRASAYEQYF. This chain links TRBV27 with TRBJ2-7; D is undetermined. The CDR3 spans 15 residues. Trimming shortened V by 3 bases and J by 2 bases, and 14 bases separated the two germline ends. The germline V gene has CDR1 MNHEY and CDR2 SMNVEV (reference sequence).

This clonotype has a handful of counts. The chain recombines TRBV27 with TRBJ2-4; D possibly matches TRBD1 or TRBD2 (5 bases each). The DNA end is more similar to TRBJ2-7, so the J call may be wrong. Germline CDR1 reads MNHEY; CDR2 reads SMNVEV (reference sequence). This CDR3 has 13 residues. CDR3 DNA: TGTGCCAGCAGTTGGGGGTGTGGATACGAGCAGTACTTC. Amino acids: CASSWGCGYEQYF.